Sequencing of this TCR beta chain was carried out in a study of Tregs in tolerant kidney transplant recipients. Study results and limitations: Validation in larger populations is needed because few patients were studied.

This table comes from immunoSEQ multiplex PCR, and its TCRdb copy is limited to in-frame clones, with some not included. The table shows about 56,000 clones, with 80% to 90% occurring only once. V was clipped by 5 bases and J by 0 bases, with 14 bases between them. Germline V CDR1 and CDR2: PRHDT, FYEKMQ (reference sequence). This CDR3 has 15 residues. As regards this clone: Its antigen is not identified.

The sample was CD4+ T cells from blood. The sequence was obtained from a human donor in good health. The J gene is TRBJ2-7, the V gene TRBV13, with D uncertain. The CDR3 loop reads CASSVVARSSYEQYF. Here the CDR3 DNA reads TGTGCCAGCAGCGTGGTGGCCCGCAGCTCCTACGAGCAGTACTTC.